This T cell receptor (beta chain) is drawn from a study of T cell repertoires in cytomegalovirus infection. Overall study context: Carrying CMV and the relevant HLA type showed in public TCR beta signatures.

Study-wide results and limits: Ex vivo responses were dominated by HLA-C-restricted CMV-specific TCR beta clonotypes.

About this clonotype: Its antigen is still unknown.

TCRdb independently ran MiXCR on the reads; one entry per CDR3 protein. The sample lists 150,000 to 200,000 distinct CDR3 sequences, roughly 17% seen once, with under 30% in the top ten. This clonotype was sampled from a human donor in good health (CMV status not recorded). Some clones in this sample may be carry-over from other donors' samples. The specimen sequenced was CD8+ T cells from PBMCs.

The CDR3 nucleotides read TGTGCCAGCAGCGCTGGAGGGTCGACTGAAGCTTTCTTT. Encoded protein: CASSAGGSTEAFF. The chain combines TRBV7-4 with TRBJ1-1; D is unclear. CDR3 length: 13 amino acids. CDR1 and CDR2 (germline): SGHVT, SQSDAQ. Trimming stripped 5 bases from V and 5 bases from J, with 12 bases between.